This record covers a single T cell receptor (beta chain). The data derive from a study of blood T cell repertoires in COVID-19. Sequenced by immunoSEQ multiplex PCR; TCRdb stores in-frame clones only, minus some. The repertoire has some 200,000 clones, roughly 84% of them found once; the top ten carry under 3%. The sample was peripheral blood. The sequence came from a human donor with acute or convalescent COVID-19. The donor label of this sample is uncertain.

CDR3 residues: CASSLDLLQPQHF. The CDR3 region has the DNA TGTGCCAGCAGCTTAGATCTCCTTCAGCCCCAGCATTTT. The genes are TRBV7-8 and TRBJ1-5; D is ambiguous. This CDR3 has 13 residues. Germline values: CDR1 SGHVS, CDR2 FQNEAQ. V shed 1 base and J shed 6 bases, with 7 bases lying between them.